Each of the 3 T cell receptor beta chains below was sequenced from the same sample in a study of control samples from healthy donors and cancer patients. Produced via immunoSEQ multiplex PCR; TCRdb's table is partial and in-frame only. Among about 77,000 clones listed, roughly 92% were seen once. Sequenced: blood. All receptors come from a woman aged 55-70 years in good health.

This chain joins TRBV24-1 and TRBJ2-1, with D possibly matching TRBD2 (5 bases). Trimming stripped 9 bases from V and 6 bases from J, with 8 bases between. CDR3 length equals 11 residues. The germline CDR1 and CDR2 sequences are KGHDR and SFDVKD. The CDR3 protein is CATWSGNEQFF. The CDR3 DNA reads as TGTGCCACCTGGAGCGGCAATGAGCAGTTCTTC.

This clone was recorded only once. The rearrangement links TRBV30 to TRBJ1-6, with unresolved D. Germline CDR1 GTSNPN, CDR2 SVGIG (reference sequence). V was pared by 2 bases and J by 0 bases, with 14 bases between. CDR3 length: 17 residues. Here the CDR3 DNA reads TGTGCCTGGAGTACGGCCGAAATGAGCTCCTATAATTCACCCCTCCACTTT. Protein product: CAWSTAEMSSYNSPLHF. Filled out from reference TRBV30 and TRBJ1-6, the complete variable domain reads SQTIHQWPATLVQPVGSPLSLECTVEGTSNPNLYWYRQAAGRGLQLLFYSVGIGQISSEVPQNLSASRPQDRQFILSSKKLLLSDSGFYLCAWSTAEMSSYNSPLHFGNGTRLTVT.

The chain uses TRBV6-5 and TRBJ1-3; weak D call: TRBD1 (5 bases). The CDR3 is made up of 15 amino acids. Trimming removed 6 bases from V and 0 bases from J, with 12 bases in between. Germline CDR1 is MNHEY and CDR2 is SVGAGI. CDR3 bases: TGTGCCAGCAGGATAAGACAGTTCTCTGGAAACACCATATATTTT. Protein sequence: CASRIRQFSGNTIYF.